This T cell receptor beta chain was observed in a study of T cell responses to AZD1222 COVID-19 vaccine. Whole-study findings and limits: In a largely white British group with more females than males, clonal diversity was possibly underestimated. Baseline antibody screening turned up just 6 or 7 seropositive AZD1222 recipients. Per reports, nearly half of all spike-specific TCRs target regions that are unmutated in variants.

CDR1 and CDR2 (germline): SGHTA, FQGNSA. The V end was cut by 5 bases, the J end by 6 bases, with 16 bases between. The CDR3 covers 14 residues. Assay: immunoSEQ multiplex PCR; the TCRdb copy retains only in-frame clones and omits some. The profile shows 85,000 to 90,000 clones, approximately 90% of them singletons. This clone has a handful of counts. Its antigen is unknown. J is TRBJ1-1 and V is TRBV7-2; D call uncertain. Sequenced material: peripheral blood, taken 28 days after the second AZD1222 dose. The sequence came from an adult who received the AZD1222 COVID-19 vaccine. In DNA form, the CDR3 reads TGTGCCAGCAGCCCATCAAGCACGGCCCCTGAAGCTTTCTTT. This codes for CASSPSSTAPEAFF.